A selection of T cell receptor beta chains follows, all from one sample in a study of CD8 T cells in ankylosing spondylitis. TCRdb re-derived calls from the 5' RACE reads in MiXCR, one entry per CDR3 protein. The sample contains roughly 470,000 distinct CDR3 sequences, roughly a quarter of which appear only once. The source material was blood, either unsorted or a sorted T cell fraction (not recorded which). These receptors were collected from a male donor with ankylosing spondylitis. Each CDR3 is given with its conserved first and last residue. A D gene is named only where the DNA matches it firmly. Some rows mark clone size as missing; the rest say once, few, many or name a class of expanded clone.

>TRBJ2-5|TRBV6-2/TRBV6-3|few|.
CASRLGDDQETQYF
TGTGCCAGCCGACTGGGGGACGATCAAGAGACCCAGTACTTC
>TRBJ1-1|TRBV12-3/TRBV12-4|.|TRBD1
CASSSGTANTEAFF
TGTGCCAGCAGTTCAGGGACAGCGAACACTGAAGCTTTCTTT
>TRBJ1-1|TRBV20-1|few|.
CSARDAGGVTEAFF
TGCAGTGCTAGAGATGCGGGGGGGGTTACTGAAGCTTTCTTT
>TRBJ2-5|TRBV7-9|few|.
CASSWIQGIETQYF
TGTGCCAGCAGCTGGATACAGGGCATAGAGACCCAGTACTTC
>TRBJ2-1|TRBV5-1|many|.
CASSSVAPTEQFF
TGCGCCAGCAGTTCCGTAGCCCCAACGGAGCAGTTCTTC
>TRBJ2-3|TRBV3-1|few|.
CASSQVSDTQYF
TGTGCCAGCAGCCAAGTTTCAGATACGCAGTATTTT
>TRBJ2-3|TRBV7-2|.|.
CASSLLGGATDTQYF
TGTGCCAGCAGCCTCCTCGGAGGGGCGACAGATACGCAGTATTTT
>TRBJ2-5|TRBV3-1|few|.
CASSQDAGDPQETQYF
TGTGCCAGCAGCCAAGATGCGGGTGACCCACAAGAGACCCAGTACTTC
>TRBJ2-1|TRBV6-2/TRBV6-3|.|TRBD1
CASKGGLYNEQFF
TGTGCCAGCAAAGGGGGCTTATACAATGAGCAGTTCTTC
>TRBJ2-2|TRBV4-2|few|TRBD1
CASSQEGTGVLDTGELFF
TGTGCCAGCAGCCAAGAGGGGACAGGGGTGTTAGACACCGGGGAGCTGTTTTTT
>TRBJ1-5|TRBV29-1|few|.
CSAGDGYGQPQHF
TGCAGCGCTGGGGACGGTTATGGGCAGCCCCAGCATTTT
>TRBJ2-7|TRBV7-2|.|.
CASSSLGFEQYF
TGTGCCAGCAGCTCACTAGGATTCGAGCAGTACTTC
>TRBJ2-7|TRBV7-9|many|TRBD1
CASSWDRGYEQYF
TGTGCCAGCAGTTGGGACAGGGGGTACGAGCAGTACTTC
>TRBJ2-2|TRBV20-1|few|TRBD2
CSARGISGSNTGELFF
TGCAGTGCTAGAGGTATAAGCGGGAGTAACACCGGGGAGCTGTTTTTT
>TRBJ1-1|TRBV18|.|.
CASSPWEGRTEAFF
TGTGCCAGCTCCCCCTGGGAGGGGAGGACTGAAGCTTTCTTT
>TRBJ1-4|TRBV24-1|.|TRBD1
CATSRQGSEKLFF
TGTGCCACCAGTCGACAGGGAAGTGAAAAACTGTTTTTT
>TRBJ2-4|TRBV7-2|.|.
CASSLGGAAKNIQYF
TGTGCCAGCAGCTTGGGGGGAGCAGCCAAAAACATTCAGTACTTC
>TRBJ1-2|TRBV11-2|few|.
CASSLDVYGYTF
TGTGCCAGCAGCTTAGACGTCTATGGCTACACCTTC
>TRBJ2-1|TRBV12-3/TRBV12-4|.|.
CASSLIEGLPEQFF
TGTGCCAGCAGTCTTATCGAGGGGCTCCCTGAGCAGTTCTTC
>TRBJ2-1|TRBV4-1|few|.
CASSQERALYNEQFF
TGCGCCAGCAGCCAAGAAAGGGCCCTATACAATGAGCAGTTCTTC
>TRBJ2-5|TRBV29-1|many|.
CSAEETSTETQYF
TGCAGCGCCGAGGAGACGTCGACAGAGACCCAGTACTTC
>TRBJ1-3|TRBV3-1|few|TRBD1
CASSLLSRGQGLTSGNTIYF
TGTGCCAGCAGCCTCCTTTCGAGAGGACAGGGGCTAACTTCTGGAAACACCATATATTTT
>TRBJ2-6|TRBV10-2|.|.
CASSESTSSGANVLTF
TGCGCCAGCAGTGAGTCGACGAGCTCTGGGGCCAACGTCCTGACTTTC
>TRBJ1-1|TRBV20-1|.|.
CSATTRTEAFF
TGCAGTGCCACTACTAGGACTGAAGCTTTCTTT
>TRBJ1-4|TRBV11-2|few|.
CASRPSGVPNEKLFF
.
>TRBJ2-1|TRBV20-1|few|TRBD2
CSASRGDYNYNEQFF
TGCAGTGCTTCCCGGGGGGACTACAACTACAATGAGCAGTTCTTC
>TRBJ2-1|TRBV5-1|few|TRBD2
CASFPGTRTYNEQFF
TGCGCCAGCTTCCCCGGGACTAGAACTTACAATGAGCAGTTCTTC
>TRBJ2-5|TRBV4-1|.|.
CASSHIGAQETQYF
TGCGCCAGCAGCCACATAGGGGCCCAAGAGACCCAGTACTTC
>TRBJ1-6|TRBV3-1|few|.
CASSQVFGNSPLHF
TGTGCCAGCAGCCAGGTCTTCGGAAATTCACCCCTCCACTTT
>TRBJ1-2|TRBV24-1|few|.
CATSVGVYGYTF
TGTGCCACCAGTGTAGGGGTCTATGGCTACACCTTC
>TRBJ1-1|TRBV10-3|few|TRBD1
CAISEMDRGMNTEAFF
TGTGCCATCAGTGAGATGGACAGGGGAATGAACACTGAAGCTTTCTTT
>TRBJ2-5|TRBV7-2|.|.
CASSLRGLVETQYF
TGTGCCAGCAGCTTACGGGGCCTGGTAGAGACCCAGTACTTC
>TRBJ2-2|TRBV12-3/TRBV12-4|.|TRBD2
CASSLGLAGVNGELFF
TGTGCCAGCAGTCTGGGACTAGCGGGAGTGAACGGGGAGCTGTTTTTT
>TRBJ1-5|TRBV27|once|.
CASSLSSGGAKSQHF
TGTGCCAGCAGTTTATCGTCTGGAGGGGCAAAATCCCAGCATTTT
>TRBJ2-7|TRBV2|few|TRBD2
CASLAGGPALDEQYF
TGTGCCAGTTTAGCGGGAGGCCCCGCGTTAGACGAGCAGTACTTC
>TRBJ1-2|TRBV29-1|many|.
CSVGEGSQGYTF
TGCAGCGTTGGAGAAGGTTCCCAGGGCTACACCTTC
>TRBJ1-4|TRBV7-9|few|TRBD1
CASTRGQRNEKLFF
TGTGCCAGCACCCGGGGACAGAGGAATGAAAAACTGTTTTTT
>TRBJ1-1|TRBV3-1|.|TRBD1
CASSPPRRDRVHTEAFF
TGTGCCAGCAGCCCCCCCCGTAGGGACAGGGTACACACTGAAGCTTTCTTT
>TRBJ2-1|TRBV7-9|.|TRBD2
CASSTSGRVYNEQFF
TGTGCCAGCAGCACTAGCGGGAGGGTCTACAATGAGCAGTTCTTC
>TRBJ2-1|TRBV9|.|TRBD2
CASSVKRGRLSYNEQFF
TGTGCCAGCAGCGTAAAACGCGGGAGATTGAGCTACAATGAGCAGTTCTTC
>TRBJ1-2|TRBV7-2|few|.
CASSLNRDYGYTF
TGTGCCAGCAGCTTAAACAGAGACTATGGCTACACCTTC
>TRBJ2-6|TRBV12-3/TRBV12-4|.|.
CASRYSAGANVLTF
TGTGCCAGCCGTTATTCGGCGGGGGCCAACGTCCTGACTTTC
>TRBJ2-1|TRBV5-1|.|TRBD2
CASRPSPLADYNEQFF
TGCGCCAGCAGACCCTCCCCGCTAGCGGATTACAATGAGCAGTTCTTC
>TRBJ2-1|TRBV29-1|.|.
CSVYRGDEQFF
TGCAGCGTGTATAGGGGCGATGAGCAGTTCTTC
>TRBJ2-1|TRBV12-3/TRBV12-4|many|.
CASTLGGRSYNEQFF
TGTGCCAGCACCCTCGGGGGTCGATCCTACAATGAGCAGTTCTTC
>TRBJ2-1|TRBV5-1|.|.
CASSTPTGYDNEQFF
TGCGCCAGCAGCACACCGACCGGTTATGACAATGAGCAGTTCTTC
>TRBJ1-1|TRBV5-1|.|.
CASSLLDSEAFF
TGCGCCAGCAGCTTGTTGGACAGTGAAGCTTTCTTT
>TRBJ2-1|TRBV20-1|.|TRBD2
CSAPIAGGPSYNEQFF
TGCAGTGCCCCGATAGCGGGAGGGCCGTCCTACAATGAGCAGTTCTTC
>TRBJ2-2|TRBV29-1|.|.
CSVGRGIANTGELFF
TGCAGCGTTGGTCGCGGGATAGCGAACACCGGGGAGCTGTTTTTT
>TRBJ1-2|TRBV20-1|.|TRBD1
CSARAGPGQPRF
TGCAGTGCTAGAGCGGGACCGGGACAGCCCAGATTC
>TRBJ2-1|TRBV5-5|few|.
CASSSQLGTYNEQFF
TGTGCCAGCAGCTCCCAATTAGGCACCTACAATGAGCAGTTCTTC
>TRBJ2-1|TRBV5-1|.|TRBD2
CASSLELAGGDNEQFF
TGCGCCAGCAGCCTCGAGTTAGCGGGAGGAGACAATGAGCAGTTCTTC
>TRBJ2-1|TRBV10-3|few|TRBD2
CAISERAGGHEQFF
TGTGCCATCAGTGAGAGAGCGGGAGGGCATGAGCAGTTCTTC